The 22 T cell receptor beta chains given below trace back to one sample, sequenced in a study of T cells in Graves' hyperthyroidism and ophthalmopathy. Amplification yielded TCR beta CDR3 regions, with RNA transcripts as the source. RT-PCR in the first round (using the HTBI primer set) targeted the TCR CDR3. TCRdb used MiXCR to reprocess the multiplex PCR reads, holding one entry per CDR3 protein. The sample lists 350,000 or so distinct CDR3 sequences, 17% occurring once. Sequencing used blood. The receptors were sampled from a young woman with Graves' hyperthyroidism that later progressed to Graves' ophthalmopathy.

The V gene is TRBV7-8, the J gene TRBJ2-3, with 10 bases matching TRBD1. Unmatched junction bases numbered 10, after V lost 7 bases and J lost 3 bases. The CDR3 has 16 amino acids. Germline V lookup: CDR1 SGHVS, CDR2 FQNEAQ. CDR3 nucleotides: TGTGCCAGCATGATGTGGGGACAGGGGTTGACAGATACGCAGTATTTT. Amino acids: CASMMWGQGLTDTQYF.

Ten or more counts support this clonotype. The chain employs TRBV11-2 and TRBJ1-2; D is perhaps TRBD1 (6 bases). The ends were cut back, 1 base at V and 0 bases at J, with 15 bases in the middle. Per the germline V gene, CDR1 is SGHAT and CDR2 is FQNNGV. The CDR3 consists of 17 residues. CDR3 DNA sequence: TGTGCCAGCAGCTTAGCCCGAGGGGGGGACGCTAACTATGGCTACACCTTC. Translating it yields CASSLARGGDANYGYTF.

This chain connects TRBV5-6 to TRBJ2-6, with 8 nucleotides matching TRBD1. Germline V gene data show CDR1 as SGHDT and CDR2 as YYEEEE. Trimming cost V 0 bases and J 2 bases; bases outside gene matches: 7. There are 18 residues in the CDR3. The CDR3 protein is CASSLDRGKLTGANVLTF. The CDR3 DNA reads TGTGCCAGCAGCTTGGACAGGGGGAAATTGACTGGGGCCAACGTCCTGACTTTC.

This clonotype was seen repeatedly, ten times or more. The rearrangement joins TRBV7-9 to TRBJ2-1; 12 bases are shared with TRBD2. The V and J ends lost 3 bases and 8 bases, in that order; junction bases with no gene match: 14. Per the germline V gene, CDR1 is SEHNR and CDR2 is FQNEAQ (reference sequence). The CDR3 has 18 amino acids. CDR3 DNA: TGTGCCAGCAGCTTGGGGGACCCTAGCGGGAGGGCCTGGGATGAGCAGTTCTTC. Encoded protein: CASSLGDPSGRAWDEQFF.

The chain has TRBV5-4 and TRBJ2-5; D gene unclear. The CDR3 runs 16 residues. Germline V gene data show CDR1 as SGHNT and CDR2 as YYREEE (reference sequence). V shed 0 bases and J shed 0 bases, with 12 bases lying between them. The CDR3 loop is CASSLERASYQETQYF. In nucleotides, the CDR3 is TGTGCCAGCAGCTTGGAACGTGCGAGCTACCAAGAGACCCAGTACTTC.

V is TRBV19 and J is TRBJ2-3; 9 nucleotides match TRBD1. Unmatched junction bases numbered 5, after V lost 6 bases and J lost 1 base. The CDR3 spans 15 residues. CDR1 LNHDA and CDR2 SQIVND come from the germline V gene (reference sequence). CDR3 region: CASSMGQGGTDTQYF. The CDR3 coding sequence is TGTGCCAGTAGCATGGGACAGGGCGGCACAGATACGCAGTATTTT.

This clonotype was seen repeatedly, ten times or more. V usage is TRBV11-2 and J usage is TRBJ1-5, with 7 bases aligning to TRBD1. This CDR3 is built from 15 residues. From germline, CDR1 is SGHAT and CDR2 FQNNGV. The V and J ends lost 5 bases and 7 bases, in that order; junction bases with no gene match: 11. CDR3 sequence (DNA): TGTGCCAGCAGCCCCCGACAGGGACCGGGACAGCCCCAGCATTTT. Translated: CASSPRQGPGQPQHF.

The V and J genes are TRBV7-2 and TRBJ2-7; D may be TRBD1 (5 bases). The CDR3 extends over 14 amino acids. Trimming cost V 5 bases and J 2 bases, with 13 bases left between them. Looked up from germline, CDR1 is SGHTA and CDR2 is FQGNSA. In DNA form, the CDR3 reads TGTGCCAGCAGCCCCAGCACAGGACCCTACGAGCAGTACTTC. The encoded protein is CASSPSTGPYEQYF.

V is TRBV2 and J is TRBJ2-7, with 10 bases that match TRBD2. Germline CDR1 reads SNHLY; CDR2 reads FYNNEI. This CDR3 comprises 20 residues. The V and J ends lost 5 bases and 2 bases, in that order; junction bases with no gene match: 21. CDR3 DNA: TGTGCCAGCAGTAGTGATGGATTGACCCCTCTAGCGGGAGCCCCCTACGAGCAGTACTTC. It specifies CASSSDGLTPLAGAPYEQYF. The full variable domain, completed using reference TRBV2 and TRBJ2-7, is EPEVTQTPSHQVTQMGQEVILRCVPISNHLYFYWYRQILGQKVEFLVSFYNNEISEKSEIFDDQFSVERPDGSNFTLKIRSTKLEDSAMYFCASSSDGLTPLAGAPYEQYFGPGTRLTVT.

This sequence joins TRBV11-2 and TRBJ1-5; 12 bases agree with TRBD1. V shed 4 bases and J 2 bases; nucleotides not matched to a gene: 9. Looked up from germline, CDR1 is SGHAT and CDR2 is FQNNGV. The CDR3 is 18 residues long. CDR3 in amino acids: CASSSGTGGLGGNQPQHF. CDR3 bases: TGTGCCAGCAGCTCGGGGACAGGGGGCTTAGGTGGCAATCAGCCCCAGCATTTT.

The chain recombines TRBV20-1 with TRBJ2-2; 9 nucleotides match TRBD2. There are 18 residues in the CDR3. Trimming took 5 bases from V and 3 from J; bases not matched to a gene: 16. The germline CDR1 and CDR2 sequences are DFQATT and SNEGSKA (reference sequence). The CDR3 bases are TGCAGTGCTCCGCAAGAACACATAGCGGGGGCGTACACCGGGGAGCTGTTTTTT. Protein product: CSAPQEHIAGAYTGELFF.

At least ten counts were recorded for this clonotype. The chain links TRBV6-1 to TRBJ2-5; 12 nucleotides align to TRBD1. Germline CDR1 is MNHNS and CDR2 is SASEGT. Germline trimming cut 3 bases from V and 4 bases from J; bases unmatched to any gene: 6. The CDR3 extends over 16 amino acids. As DNA, the CDR3 is TGTGCCAGCAGTGACTCCCGGGACAGGGGGCGAGAGACCCAGTACTTC. It specifies CASSDSRDRGRETQYF.

The table lists this clonotype with many counts. The chain is built from TRBV2 and TRBJ2-7; 7 positions agree with TRBD1. Germline V gives CDR1 SNHLY, CDR2 FYNNEI. The length of the CDR3 is 15 residues. V was clipped by 5 bases and J by 1 base; unmatched bases: 8. CDR3 in DNA: TGTGCCAGCAGTCGCACAGGGGATAGGTCCTACGAGCAGTACTTC. Protein sequence: CASSRTGDRSYEQYF.

This clonotype was observed at least ten times. The genes are TRBV6-1 and TRBJ2-7, with 8 bases matching TRBD1. The germline V gene has CDR1 MNHNS and CDR2 SASEGT. J gave up 0 bases and V 0 bases, and 10 bases lay outside the gene matches. This CDR3 has 18 amino acids. Written as DNA, the CDR3 is TGTGCCAGCAGTGAAGCGCTTTATCGGACAGGGTCCTCCTACGAGCAGTACTTC. Its translation: CASSEALYRTGSSYEQYF.

For this clonotype: A much bigger clone sits one base away, suggesting this may be a read error. The J gene is TRBJ2-3, the V gene TRBV20-1; TRBD1 matches 8 bases. Germline CDR1 DFQATT, CDR2 SNEGSKA (reference sequence). The CDR3 runs to 13 residues. CDR3 region: CSAPDRDTGTQYF. DNA of the CDR3: TGCAGTGCCCCGGACAGGGACACAGGTACGCAGTATTTT.

The V call is TRBV19, the J call TRBJ2-1, with 8 bases fitting TRBD1. V was clipped by 10 bases and J by 0 bases; unmatched bases: 2. The CDR3 runs to 13 residues. Germline V gives CDR1 LNHDA, CDR2 SQIVND (reference sequence). The CDR3 reads CATTGGSYNEQFF. CDR3 DNA: TGTGCCACAACAGGGGGCTCCTACAATGAGCAGTTCTTC.

This clonotype was observed at least ten times. The chain combines TRBV2 with TRBJ2-3, with D unresolved. Germline CDR1 SNHLY, CDR2 FYNNEI. V was trimmed by 2 bases and J by 6 bases, leaving 6 bases between them. The CDR3 is 12 residues long. In DNA, the CDR3 is TGTGCCAGCAGTGAATTTGGGGATACGCAGTATTTT. Protein sequence: CASSEFGDTQYF.

The chain links TRBV11-1 to TRBJ1-5; 8 positions match TRBD1. The length of the CDR3 is 14 residues. V lost 5 bases to trimming and J lost 2 bases; unmatched junction nucleotides: 2. Per the germline V gene, CDR1 is SGHAT and CDR2 is FQDESV (reference sequence). As DNA, the CDR3 is TGTGCCAGCAGCGCGACAGGGGGCAATCAGCCCCAGCATTTT. Its translation is CASSATGGNQPQHF. The full variable domain, completed using reference TRBV11-1 and TRBJ1-5, is EAEVAQSPRYKITEKSQAVAFWCDPISGHATLYWYRQILGQGPELLVQFQDESVVDDSQLPKDRFSAERLKGVDSTLKIQPAELGDSAMYLCASSATGGNQPQHFGDGTRLSIL.

This clonotype has ten or more counts. This chain uses TRBV27 with TRBJ1-5; D gene uncertain. Trimming shortened V by 1 base and J by 3 bases, and 10 bases separated the two germline ends. The CDR3 spans 15 residues. Germline V gene sequence: CDR1 MNHEY, CDR2 SMNVEV (reference sequence). This chain's CDR3 is CASSLFQDPNQPQHF. Here the CDR3 DNA reads TGTGCCAGCAGTTTATTTCAGGACCCCAATCAGCCCCAGCATTTT.

This clonotype was detected only a few times. This chain links TRBV18 with TRBJ1-6; 9 nucleotides line up with TRBD1. Germline loops: CDR1 KGHSH, CDR2 LQKENI. This CDR3 has 19 amino acids. Trimming at V came to 4 bases and at J to 6 bases, leaving 16 bases not matched to a gene. The CDR3 bases are TGTGCCAGCTCACGCCCCCGACTGATATGGGACAGGGCTAATTCACCCCTCCACTTT. Protein sequence: CASSRPRLIWDRANSPLHF. The complete variable domain, with remaining parts taken from reference TRBV18 and TRBJ1-6, reads NAGVMQNPRHLVRRRGQEARLRCSPMKGHSHVYWYRQLPEEGLKFMVYLQKENIIDESGMPKERFSAEFPKEGPSILRIQQVVRGDSAAYFCASSRPRLIWDRANSPLHFGNGTRLTVT.

This clonotype has a handful of counts. At one boundary the junction diverges from the germline segment, which might be a read error. J is TRBJ1-4 and V is TRBV2, with a possible D match to TRBD1 (6 bases). This CDR3 spans 17 amino acids. Germline V lookup: CDR1 SNHLY, CDR2 FYNNEI. CDR3: CASSGRDTSLTNEELFF. DNA of the CDR3: TGTGCCAGCAGTGGCCGGGACACATCCTTAACTAATGAAGAACTGTTTTTT.

In its sample, this clonotype was seen many times. The DNA for the CDR3 is TGTGCCAGCAGCATGTCAACAGGGGTCACTGAAGCTTTCTTT. This sequence encodes CASSMSTGVTEAFF. The chain employs TRBV5-8 and TRBJ1-1; 7 bases line up with TRBD1. Per germline, CDR1 SGHTS and CDR2 YDEGEE. This CDR3 has 14 amino acids. The junction had 7 bases not matched to a gene; V was cut back by 4 bases and J by 4 bases.